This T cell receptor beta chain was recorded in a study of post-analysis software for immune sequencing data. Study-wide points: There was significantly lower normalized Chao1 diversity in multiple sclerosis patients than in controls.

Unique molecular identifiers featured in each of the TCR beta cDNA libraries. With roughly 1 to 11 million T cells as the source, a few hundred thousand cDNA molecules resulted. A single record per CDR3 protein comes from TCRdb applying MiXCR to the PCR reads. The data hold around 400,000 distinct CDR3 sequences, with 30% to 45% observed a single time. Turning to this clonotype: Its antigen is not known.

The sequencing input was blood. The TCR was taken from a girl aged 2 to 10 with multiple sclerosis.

In nucleotides, the CDR3 is TGCAGCGTGATGGGTGGGCCCAGCTCCTACGAGCAGTACTTC. This gives the protein CSVMGGPSSYEQYF. The J gene is TRBJ2-7, the V gene TRBV29-1; D unclear. From germline, CDR1 is SQVTM and CDR2 ANQGSEA. The CDR3 has 14 amino acids. Between the trimmed V and J ends, which lost 6 bases and 0 bases, there was a span of 15 bases.